This T cell receptor (beta chain) originates from a study of a mutant IDH1 vaccine in newly diagnosed glioma. Study information: The first vaccination came 4-6 weeks after radiotherapy alone, or with temozolomide cycles. Males made up about 60% and females about 40% of treated patients, whose mean age was 40.4 years.

The study's findings and limits: Evidence of vaccine-induced immune responses was documented in about 93% of patients.

TCRdb keeps only in-frame clones here, not all; method: immunoSEQ multiplex PCR. The repertoire has some 48,000 clones, 78% of them found once; the top ten carry under 2%. This clone has more than one count but fewer than ten. Its antigen is undetermined. Time point indicated: week 5, during vaccination. A 20-mer mutant IDH1 peptide at 300 ug was injected subcutaneously with topical imiquimod. This material consisted of PBMCs, taken from a glioma patient whose treatment included an IDH1 peptide vaccine. This receptor was taken from a woman aged 40 to 50 with glioma.

The CDR3 spells CASSRDGTDSNQPQHF. The CDR3 DNA sequence: TGTGCCAGCAGTAGGGATGGGACAGATAGCAATCAGCCCCAGCATTTT. This chain connects TRBV6-6 to TRBJ1-5; 7 nucleotides align to TRBD1. CDR3 size: 16 residues. Germline lookup yields CDR1 MNHNY and CDR2 SVGAGI (reference sequence). Trimming cost V 5 bases and J 0 bases; bases outside gene matches: 7.